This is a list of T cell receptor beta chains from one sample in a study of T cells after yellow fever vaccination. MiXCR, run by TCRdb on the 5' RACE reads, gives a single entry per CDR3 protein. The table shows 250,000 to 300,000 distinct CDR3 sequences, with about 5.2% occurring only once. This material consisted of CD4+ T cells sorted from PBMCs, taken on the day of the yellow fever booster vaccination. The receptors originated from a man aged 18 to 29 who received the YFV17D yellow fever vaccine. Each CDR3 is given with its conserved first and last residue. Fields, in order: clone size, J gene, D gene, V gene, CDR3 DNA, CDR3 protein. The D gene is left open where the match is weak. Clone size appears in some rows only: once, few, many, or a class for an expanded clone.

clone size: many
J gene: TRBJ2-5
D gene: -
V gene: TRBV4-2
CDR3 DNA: TGTGCCAGCAGCCAAGGCCCTATCCGACATGGGACCCAGTACTTC
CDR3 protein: CASSQGPIRHGTQYF

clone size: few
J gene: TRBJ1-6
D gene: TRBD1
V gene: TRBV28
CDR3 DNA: TGTGCCACAACTTCAGGACAGGGCGAATCACCCCTCCACTTT
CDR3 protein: CATTSGQGESPLHF

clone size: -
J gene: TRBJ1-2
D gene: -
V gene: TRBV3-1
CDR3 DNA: TGTGCCAGCAGCCAAGGGGCAGGGCTCGGCGGCTACACCTTC
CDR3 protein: CASSQGAGLGGYTF

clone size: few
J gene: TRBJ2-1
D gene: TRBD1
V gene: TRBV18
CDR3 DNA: TGTGCCAGCTCACCTGGCAGGGGGAGTGAGCAGTTCTTC
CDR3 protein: CASSPGRGSEQFF

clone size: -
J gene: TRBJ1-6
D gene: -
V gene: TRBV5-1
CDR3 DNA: TGCGCCAGCAGCTTGGCACAGGACAGCTATAATTCACCCCTCCACTTT
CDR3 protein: CASSLAQDSYNSPLHF

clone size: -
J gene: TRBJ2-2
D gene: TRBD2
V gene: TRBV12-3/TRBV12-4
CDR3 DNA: TGTGCCAGCACGCACGCAGGGACTAGCGGGGGGGCGAACACCGGGGAGCTGTTTTTT
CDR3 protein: CASTHAGTSGGANTGELFF

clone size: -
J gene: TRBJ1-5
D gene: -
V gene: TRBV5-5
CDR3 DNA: TGTGCCAGCAGCTTCAGCGGCAGCCGGCAGCCCCAGCATTTT
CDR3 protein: CASSFSGSRQPQHF

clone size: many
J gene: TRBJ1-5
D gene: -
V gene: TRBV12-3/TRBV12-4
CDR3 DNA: TGTGCCAGCAGTTTCGAGGACAGCGTAGGGCCCCAGCATTTT
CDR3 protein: CASSFEDSVGPQHF

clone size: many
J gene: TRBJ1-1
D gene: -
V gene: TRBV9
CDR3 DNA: TGTGCCAGCAGCCGGGGGATCGGGCCTGAAGCTTTCTTT
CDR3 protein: CASSRGIGPEAFF

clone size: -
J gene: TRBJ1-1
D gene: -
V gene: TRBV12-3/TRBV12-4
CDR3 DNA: TGTGCCAGCAGTTTTAGACCGCAGAACACTGAAGCTTTCTTT
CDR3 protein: CASSFRPQNTEAFF

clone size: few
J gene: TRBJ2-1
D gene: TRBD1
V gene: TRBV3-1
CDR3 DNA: TGTGCCAGCAGCCAAGTGTCCGGGACAGGGAAGAATGAGCAGTTCTTC
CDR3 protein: CASSQVSGTGKNEQFF

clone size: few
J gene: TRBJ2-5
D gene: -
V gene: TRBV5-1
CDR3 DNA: TGCGCCAGCAGCTTCGGAGCAACCCCCAAAGAGACCCAGTACTTC
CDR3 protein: CASSFGATPKETQYF

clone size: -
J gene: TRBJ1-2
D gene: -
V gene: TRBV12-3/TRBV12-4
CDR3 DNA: TGTGCCAGCAGTTTTCACGGGGGCGCGGGTGGCTACACCTTC
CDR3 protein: CASSFHGGAGGYTF

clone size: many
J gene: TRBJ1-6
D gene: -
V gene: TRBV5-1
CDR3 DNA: TGCGCCAGCAGCTTGGAGGGACAACGTAATTCACCCCTCCACTTT
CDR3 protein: CASSLEGQRNSPLHF

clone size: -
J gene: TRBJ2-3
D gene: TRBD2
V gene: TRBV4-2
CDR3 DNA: TGTGCCAGCAGCCAAGAGGGTAGCGGGGCGGCAGATACGCAGTATTTT
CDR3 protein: CASSQEGSGAADTQYF

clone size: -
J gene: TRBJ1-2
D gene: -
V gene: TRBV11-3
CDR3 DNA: TGTGCCAGCAGCTTAGGGAGGAGCTACACCTTC
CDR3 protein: CASSLGRSYTF

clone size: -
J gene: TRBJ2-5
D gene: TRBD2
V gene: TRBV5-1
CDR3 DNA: TGCGCCAGCAGCTTGGAGCGGGGGGTCAGGACCCAGTACTTC
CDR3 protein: CASSLERGVRTQYF

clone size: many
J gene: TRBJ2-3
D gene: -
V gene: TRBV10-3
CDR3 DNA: TGTGCCGTAGAAACAGGGGATACGCAGTATTTT
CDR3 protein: CAVETGDTQYF

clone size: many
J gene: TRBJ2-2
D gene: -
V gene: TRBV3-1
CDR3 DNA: TGTGCCAGTTTCGACTTCTACACCGGGGAGCTGTTTTTT
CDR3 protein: CASFDFYTGELFF

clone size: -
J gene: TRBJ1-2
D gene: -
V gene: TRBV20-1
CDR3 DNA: TGCAGTGCTGCAGGGCATGGCTACACCTTC
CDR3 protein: CSAAGHGYTF

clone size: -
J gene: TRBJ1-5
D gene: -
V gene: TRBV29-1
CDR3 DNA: TGCAGCGTTGCCGACGGCTGGCTAGGCAATCAGCCCCAGCATTTT
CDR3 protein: CSVADGWLGNQPQHF

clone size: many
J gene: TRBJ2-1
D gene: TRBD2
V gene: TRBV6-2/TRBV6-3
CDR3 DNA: TGTGCCAGCAGAGGGCTAGCGGTTTACAATGAGCAGTTCTTC
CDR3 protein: CASRGLAVYNEQFF

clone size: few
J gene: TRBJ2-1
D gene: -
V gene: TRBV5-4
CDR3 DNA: TGTGCCAGCAGCCCCGGGACACCGGGCTACAATGAGCAGTTCTTC
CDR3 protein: CASSPGTPGYNEQFF

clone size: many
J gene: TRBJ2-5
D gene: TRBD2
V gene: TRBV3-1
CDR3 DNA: TGTGCCAGCAGCCAAGTTAGCGGGGGGGCTGAGACCCAGTACTTC
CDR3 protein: CASSQVSGGAETQYF

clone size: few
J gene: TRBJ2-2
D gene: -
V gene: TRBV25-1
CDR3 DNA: TGTGCCACCCCCCGCGAGAGGGGGAACACCGGGGAGCTGTTTTTT
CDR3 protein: CATPRERGNTGELFF

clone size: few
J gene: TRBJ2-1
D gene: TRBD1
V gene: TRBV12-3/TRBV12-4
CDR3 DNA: TGTGCCAGCAGCCGCACAGGGGCGCCCAATGAGCAGTTCTTC
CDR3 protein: CASSRTGAPNEQFF

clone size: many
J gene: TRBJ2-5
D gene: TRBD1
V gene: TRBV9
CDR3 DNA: TGTGCCAGCAGCGAGCGCCTGGGCAGGGGGCCTATCGAGACCCAGTACTTC
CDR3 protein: CASSERLGRGPIETQYF

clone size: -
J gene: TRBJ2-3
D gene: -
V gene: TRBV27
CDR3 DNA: TGTGCCAGCAGTTTATGGTCCAGCTCAGATACGCAGTATTTT
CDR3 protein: CASSLWSSSDTQYF

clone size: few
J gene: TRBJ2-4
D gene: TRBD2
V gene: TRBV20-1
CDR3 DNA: TGCAGTGCCGGGGGAGGGTCCAAAAACATTCAGTACTTC
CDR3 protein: CSAGGGSKNIQYF

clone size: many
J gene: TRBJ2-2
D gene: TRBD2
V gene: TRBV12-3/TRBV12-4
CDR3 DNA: TGTGCCAGCAGTTTTCCTGGGACTAGCGGGGGGGGCACCGGGGAGCTGTTTTTT
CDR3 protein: CASSFPGTSGGGTGELFF

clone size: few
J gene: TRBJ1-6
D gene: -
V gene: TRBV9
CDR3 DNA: TGTGCCAGCAGCTCCGCGGGTGGTGCCCTCCACTTT
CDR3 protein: CASSSAGGALHF

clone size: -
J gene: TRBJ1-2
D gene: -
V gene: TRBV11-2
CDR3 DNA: TGTGCCAGCAGCTTAGAAGCAGTTTTCTATGGCTACACCTTC
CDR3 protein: CASSLEAVFYGYTF